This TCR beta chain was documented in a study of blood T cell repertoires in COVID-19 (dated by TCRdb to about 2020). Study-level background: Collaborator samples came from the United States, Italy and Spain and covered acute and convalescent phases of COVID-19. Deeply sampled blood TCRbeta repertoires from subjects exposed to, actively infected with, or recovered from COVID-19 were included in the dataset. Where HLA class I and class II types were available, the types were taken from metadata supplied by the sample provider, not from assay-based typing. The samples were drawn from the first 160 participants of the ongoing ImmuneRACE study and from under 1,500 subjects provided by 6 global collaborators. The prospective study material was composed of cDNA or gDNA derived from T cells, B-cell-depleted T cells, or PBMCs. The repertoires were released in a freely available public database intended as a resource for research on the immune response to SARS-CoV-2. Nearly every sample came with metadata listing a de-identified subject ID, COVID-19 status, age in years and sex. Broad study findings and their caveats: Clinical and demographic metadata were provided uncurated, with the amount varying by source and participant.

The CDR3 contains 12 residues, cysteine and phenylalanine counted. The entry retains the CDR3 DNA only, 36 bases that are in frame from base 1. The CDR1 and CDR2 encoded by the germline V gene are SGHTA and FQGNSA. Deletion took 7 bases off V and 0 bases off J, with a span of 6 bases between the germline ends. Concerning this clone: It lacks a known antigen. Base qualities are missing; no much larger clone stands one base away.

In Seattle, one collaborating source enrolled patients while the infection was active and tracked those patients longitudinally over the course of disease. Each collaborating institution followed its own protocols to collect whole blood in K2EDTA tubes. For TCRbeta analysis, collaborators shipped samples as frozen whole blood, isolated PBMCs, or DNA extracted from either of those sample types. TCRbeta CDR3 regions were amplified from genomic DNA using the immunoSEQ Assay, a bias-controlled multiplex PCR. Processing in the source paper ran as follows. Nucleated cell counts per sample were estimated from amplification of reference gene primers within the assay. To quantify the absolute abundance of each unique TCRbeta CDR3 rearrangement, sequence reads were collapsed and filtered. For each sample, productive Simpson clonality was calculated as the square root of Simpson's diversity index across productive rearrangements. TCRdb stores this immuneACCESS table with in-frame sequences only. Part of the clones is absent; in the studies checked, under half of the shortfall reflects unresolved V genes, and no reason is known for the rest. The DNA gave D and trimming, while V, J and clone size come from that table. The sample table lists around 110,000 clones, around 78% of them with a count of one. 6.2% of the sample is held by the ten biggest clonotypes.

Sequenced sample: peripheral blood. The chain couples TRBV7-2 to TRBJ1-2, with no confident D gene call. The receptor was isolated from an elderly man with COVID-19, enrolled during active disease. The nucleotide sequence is TGTGCCAGCACTAATACTAACTATGGCTACACCTTC. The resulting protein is CASTNTNYGYTF.